The 9 T cell receptor beta chains reported below all come from one sample, sequenced in a study of breast tumors, draining lymph nodes, adjacent tissues. Samples came from axillary lymph nodes draining the breast cancer. TCRdb re-called the multiplex PCR reads with MiXCR, one entry per CDR3 protein. The repertoire includes approximately 180,000 distinct CDR3 sequences, around 35% of them detected once, and roughly 3.8% sits in the top ten. Sample: axillary lymph node tissue. These receptors all stem from a female donor with breast cancer. Some clones in this sample may be carry-over from other donors' samples.

This clonotype was detected many times. The chain is built from TRBV30 and TRBJ1-5, with 8 bases identical to TRBD1. CDR1 and CDR2 (germline): GTSNPN, SVGIG (reference sequence). The J segment lost 1 base and the V segment lost 0 bases, leaving 2 bases of the junction unmatched. This CDR3 has 15 residues. CDR3 DNA sequence: TGTGCCTGGAGTGTACGACAGGGGAGCAATCAGCCCCAGCATTTT. Translated: CAWSVRQGSNQPQHF. The full variable domain, with the rest looked up from reference TRBV30 and TRBJ1-5, is SQTIHQWPATLVQPVGSPLSLECTVEGTSNPNLYWYRQAAGRGLQLLFYSVGIGQISSEVPQNLSASRPQDRQFILSSKKLLLSDSGFYLCAWSVRQGSNQPQHFGDGTRLSIL.

CDR3 amino acids: CASRDGQGTDTQYF. CDR3 coding DNA: TGTGCCAGCAGAGATGGGCAGGGGACAGATACGCAGTATTTT. The J gene is TRBJ2-3, the V gene TRBV2, with TRBD1 as a possible D gene (6 bases). The V end lost 6 bases, the J end lost 3 bases, and 13 bases lay between the germline ends. The CDR3 covers 14 residues. Per germline, CDR1 SNHLY and CDR2 FYNNEI.

Regarding this clonotype: One base away lies a much larger clone, so this may be a sequencing read error. The chain uses TRBV19 and TRBJ2-3, with a tentative D call TRBD2 (6 bases). This CDR3 has 16 amino acids. Germline lookup yields CDR1 LNHDA and CDR2 SQIVND (reference sequence). The ends were cut back, 3 bases at V and 1 base at J, with 14 bases in the middle. CDR3 nucleotides: TGTGCCAGTAGTATGCCTGCGGGGCGCGGCACAGATACGCAGTATTTT. Translation: CASSMPAGRGTDTQYF.

About this clonotype itself: The limits of the CDR3 on the DNA are not certain, so only TCRdb's listed CDR3 is given. This chain links TRBV2 with TRBJ2-2; the D call TRBD2 from the table was never checked on the DNA. Ends included, the CDR3 has 23 residues. CDR1 and CDR2 from the germline V gene are SNHLY and FYNNEI. This CDR3 reads CASTGTSVRYEQYFGPNTGELFF.

A few counts support this clonotype. Being one base from a much bigger clone, this may be a read error. V usage is TRBV7-9 and J usage is TRBJ1-2, with a weak D call TRBD1 (6 bases). CDR1 SEHNR and CDR2 FQNEAQ come from the germline V gene (reference sequence). CDR3 length: 15 residues. Here the CDR3 reads CASSTVEGVYYGYPF. The DNA for the CDR3 is TGTGCCAGCAGCACAGTGGAGGGGGTCTACTATGGCTACCCCTTC.

The J gene is TRBJ2-1, the V gene TRBV10-1, with D perhaps given as TRBD1 or TRBD2 (5 bases each). Germline V gene sequence: CDR1 WNHNN, CDR2 SYGVQD (reference sequence). V was cut by 7 bases and J by 6 bases, with 10 bases left in between. CDR3 length: 12 residues. The DNA of the CDR3 is TGCGCCAGCATGAGGGGCCCCAATGAGCAGTTCTTC. It yields the protein CASMRGPNEQFF.

The CDR3 DNA reads TGCGCCAGCAGCCGCTTTACCGGGACAGGTCGGGGTACGACTGAAGCTTTCTTT. Its translation: CASSRFTGTGRGTTEAFF. The chain carries TRBV4-1 and TRBJ1-1; the match to TRBD1 covers 8 bases. Trimming took 4 bases from V and 5 from J; bases not matched to a gene: 18. This CDR3 comprises 18 residues. The germline V gene has CDR1 MGHRA and CDR2 YSYEKL.

This rearrangement joins TRBV19 to TRBJ1-5; D is possibly TRBD1 (6 bases). This CDR3 is 16 amino acids long. Germline CDR1 reads LNHDA; CDR2 reads SQIVND (reference sequence). V gave up 3 bases and J gave up 7 bases, with 19 bases separating them. CDR3 residues: CASSITGSWREQPQHF. The CDR3 DNA reads TGTGCCAGTAGTATTACAGGGAGCTGGAGGGAGCAGCCCCAGCATTTT.

This clonotype was counted once. The chain employs TRBV20-1 and TRBJ2-1; no firm D call. The CDR3 extends over 15 amino acids. The ends were cut back, 0 bases at V and 0 bases at J, with 9 bases in the middle. Germline CDR1 DFQATT, CDR2 SNEGSKA (reference sequence). CDR3 nucleotide sequence: TGCAGTGCTAGAGAGGACGGGTACTCCTACAATGAGCAGTTCTTC. Translation gives CSAREDGYSYNEQFF.